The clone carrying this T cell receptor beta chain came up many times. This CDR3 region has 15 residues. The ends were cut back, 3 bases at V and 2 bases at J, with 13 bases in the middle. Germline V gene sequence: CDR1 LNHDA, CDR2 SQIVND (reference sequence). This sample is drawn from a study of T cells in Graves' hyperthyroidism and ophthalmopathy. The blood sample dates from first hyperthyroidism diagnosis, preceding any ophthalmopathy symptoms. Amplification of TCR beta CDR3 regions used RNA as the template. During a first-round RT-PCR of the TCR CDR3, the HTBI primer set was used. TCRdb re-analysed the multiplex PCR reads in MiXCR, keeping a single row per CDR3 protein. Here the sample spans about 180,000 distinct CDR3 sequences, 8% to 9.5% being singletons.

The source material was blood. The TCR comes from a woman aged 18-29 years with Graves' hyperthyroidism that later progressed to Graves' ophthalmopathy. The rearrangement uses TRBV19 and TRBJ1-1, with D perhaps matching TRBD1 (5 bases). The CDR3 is CASSMGPGANTEAFF. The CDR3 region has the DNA TGTGCCAGTAGTATGGGACCAGGTGCCAACACTGAAGCTTTCTTT.